This note documents a single T cell receptor (beta chain) sequence. Its antigen is currently not known. There are no base qualities to consult, and no much larger clone falls within one base. The library relied on the immunoSEQ multiplex PCR assay. Rearranged TCR beta chain sequences were amplified with the hsTCRB Kit following the manufacturer's protocol. Sequencing of TCRB libraries was carried out on an Illumina MiSeq. The authors' analysis ran thus. The kit vendor's proprietary platform handled demultiplexing, trimming and gene mapping. The table comes from immuneACCESS by way of TCRdb, which keeps in-frame sequences with V and J called. Part of the clones is missing from these tables; in studies checked, under half for an unresolved V gene and the rest for unknown reasons. V, J and clone size reflect that table, while D and trimming were determined from the DNA. In all, the sample holds 50,000 to 60,000 clones, and about 80% of those were seen once. The ten largest clones take up 6.2% of the sample.

The data were taken from a study of a mutant IDH1 vaccine in newly diagnosed glioma (TCRdb year 2021). A note on the overall study: Eight vaccinations were administered to patients in weeks 1, 3, 5, 7, 11, 15, 19 and 23, corresponding to visits V03 through V10. Vaccination began 4-6 weeks after radiotherapy alone, or alongside temozolomide cycles in the chemotherapy-containing groups. Of the 30 or so patients who were treated, about 60% were male and roughly 38% were female, and the mean age was around 40 years. Before enrollment, patients had received standard therapy of radiotherapy alone, temozolomide alone, or radiochemotherapy with temozolomide; most received the combination. Peripheral blood was collected at six visits: V03 (baseline), V05, V07, V10, V12 and V13. For exploratory analyses, longitudinal TCRB deep sequencing was carried out in more than 20 treated patients wherever samples were available. Broader findings and caveats from the paper: Immune responses induced by the vaccine were seen in over 90% of patients across multiple MHC alleles. PBMC samples for TCRB deep sequencing were selected based on availability. Pseudoprogression appeared unrelated to alterations in the top peripheral T cell clonotypes detected by TCRB sequencing. The authors stated that sample limitations prevented analyses of patient blood samples from being reproduced.

V is pared back by 7 bases and J by 2 bases, with 12 bases lying between the germline termini. The CDR3 contains 13 residues, cysteine and phenylalanine counted. Left in the record is the CDR3 DNA by itself, 39 bases read in frame from the first base. The germline V gene specifies WSHSY as CDR1 and SAAADI as CDR2. The time point label, read with the paper, signifies: week 23, last vaccination. Each vaccine dose was 300 ug of a 20-mer mutant IDH1 peptide in Montanide, given subcutaneously with topical imiquimod. The donors had newly diagnosed IDH1-mutant astrocytomas of WHO grade 3 or 4 that showed loss of nuclear ATRX. The samples were drawn from NOA16, a multicentre, single-arm, open-label phase I trial in Germany that tested a mutant IDH1 peptide vaccine in humans for the first time. Genomic DNA for TCRB sequencing was extracted from EDTA blood using the DNeasy Blood and Tissue Kit.

The material was PBMCs, obtained from a glioma patient whose treatment included an IDH1 peptide vaccine. The rearranged chain carries TRBV10-2 and TRBJ2-7; the D segment could be TRBD2, given 6 matching bases. The receptor was isolated from a man in his forties or fifties with glioma. This receptor carries the CDR3 CASTGGLTYEQYF. The sequenced DNA is TGCGCCAGCACCGGGGGACTTACCTACGAGCAGTACTTC.